This T cell receptor (beta chain) was obtained from a study of T cell responses to AZD1222 COVID-19 vaccine. Germline CDR1 SGHVS, CDR2 FQNEAQ. Trimming pared 1 base from V and 4 bases from J, leaving 8 bases between. This CDR3 spans 14 amino acids. Using immunoSEQ multiplex PCR, the repertoire was profiled, and TCRdb retains in-frame clones only, with some absent. The sample comprises roughly 150,000 clones, 91% of which are singletons, and approximately 4% rests with the top ten. The sequenced sample was peripheral blood, obtained on day 0 of AZD1222 vaccination. The chain has TRBV7-8 and TRBJ1-5; TRBD1 is a possible D gene (5 bases). This receptor was identified in an adult in good health. Here the CDR3 reads CASSLGEGNQPQHF. The CDR3 DNA reads as TGTGCCAGCAGCTTAGGAGAGGGGAATCAGCCCCAGCATTTT.